This T cell receptor (beta chain) was recorded in a study of T-cell memory formation after mild COVID-19. In the study overall: Largely, the TCR clusters proved donor specific.

Study-wide points: Whereas later expanders leaned CD4+, clones contracting day 15 to 85 showed a balanced CD4/CD8 makeup.

TCRdb re-derived calls from the 5' RACE reads in MiXCR, one entry per CDR3 protein. The table includes 150,000 to 200,000 distinct CDR3 sequences, about a sixth detected once. Germline CDR1 reads SQVTM; CDR2 reads ANQGSEA. The CDR3 has 11 amino acids. Trimming stripped 6 bases from V and 3 bases from J, with 5 bases between. On this clonotype: The antigen is unknown.

Sequenced material: PBMCs or a T cell subset sorted from them (not recorded which). The chain is built from TRBV29-1 and TRBJ2-2, with no clear D. The sequence was collected from an adult woman who had mild COVID-19 (a few samples of this study predate the infection). Cell type and time point are not known. CDR3 sequence reads: CSVRDTGELFF. CDR3 nucleotide sequence: TGCAGCGTAAGGGACACCGGGGAGCTGTTTTTT.